This TCR beta chain was sequenced in a study of cytomegalovirus exposure and HLA in healthy donors. It was with 60 Vbeta and 13 Jbeta primers that the PCR ran. Methods used by the authors: Some 11 million of the approximately 80 million unique TCR beta chains counted in a later analysis were shared. Profiled with immunoSEQ multiplex PCR; TCRdb holds only in-frame clones, not every one. The V and J calls and clone size are taken from that table; D and trimming were inferred from the DNA. The sample has some 120,000 clones; 80% to 85% are singletons. Germline loops: CDR1 SGHTA, CDR2 FQGNSA. The CDR3 is 16 residues long. V lost 7 bases to trimming and J lost 5 bases; unmatched junction nucleotides: 12. As for this clone: What it binds is unknown.

Study-wide results and limits: The study carried out a later analysis of TCR beta sequences. It associated some 15,000 of them with specific HLA alleles at a false discovery rate of 0.05. Sequencing probably produced one cluster of sequence variants that were highly shared.

Sequencing used PBMCs. This clonotype was sampled from a woman under 40 in good health and CMV-seronegative. The chain recombines TRBV7-2 with TRBJ2-1; 9 nucleotides match TRBD2. CDR3 coding DNA: TGTGCCAGCACCCTTACCCTGGGACTAGCCCACAATGAGCAGTTCTTC. Translated: CASTLTLGLAHNEQFF. The complete variable domain, with remaining parts taken from reference TRBV7-2 and TRBJ2-1, reads GAGVSQSPSNKVTEKGKDVELRCDPISGHTALYWYRQSLGQGLEFLIYFQGNSAPDKSGLPSDRFSAERTGGSVSTLTIQRTQQEDSAVYLCASTLTLGLAHNEQFFGPGTRLTVL.